This TCR beta chain derives from a study of CD8+ T cells in alopecia areata. cDNA prepared by RNA extraction and subsequent reverse transcription served as the template for sequencing. The table came from immunoSEQ multiplex PCR; TCRdb's copy has only in-frame clones and leaves some out. The profile covers around 14,000 clones, with over 55% appearing a single time and approximately 10% taken by the ten largest. Sampling of alopecia areata patients yielded lesional scalp punch biopsies as well as peripheral blood. The CDR3 has 15 residues. Trimming removed 9 bases at V and 0 bases at J, with 15 bases between. Germline-derived CDR1 and CDR2 are LNHDA and SQIVND (reference sequence).

This chain connects TRBV19 to TRBJ1-5; D not resolved. Sequencing was performed on skin, taken at week 0. The receptor's source is a human donor with alopecia areata. CDR3 DNA sequence: TGTGCCAGCTCCCTCGTCCATTATAGCAATCAGCCCCAGCATTTT. The encoded protein is CASSLVHYSNQPQHF.